Reported below is one T cell receptor beta chain. Germline V lookup: CDR1 SGHDN, CDR2 FVKESK. This CDR3 contains 13 residues. The V gene lost 2 bases and the J gene lost 2 bases, with 6 bases spanning the gap. The sample originates from a study of control samples from healthy donors and cancer patients. Measured with immunoSEQ multiplex PCR; TCRdb has only the in-frame clones, and not every one. The data hold about 160,000 clones, with roughly 93% observed a single time. This receptor was identified in a woman aged 55-69 years in good health. Material for sequencing was blood. This rearrangement joins TRBV14 to TRBJ1-2, with D hard to call. CDR3: CASSQNRNYGYTF. The CDR3 nucleotides read TGTGCCAGCAGCCAAAACCGGAACTATGGCTACACCTTC.